The 25 T cell receptor beta chains listed next were all sequenced from one sample in a study of cytomegalovirus exposure and HLA in healthy donors. TCRdb keeps only in-frame clones here, not all; method: immunoSEQ multiplex PCR. The table records over 150,000 clones, around 83% of them present only once. The sample taken for sequencing was PBMCs. These receptors were obtained from a woman in her twenties or thirties in good health and CMV-seropositive.

This clone was counted a single time. The chain employs TRBV28 and TRBJ2-5; D unresolved. This CDR3 has 12 amino acids. Germline V lookup: CDR1 MDHEN, CDR2 SYDVKM. V lost 6 bases to trimming and J lost 0 bases, with 5 bases between them. CDR3 coding DNA: TGTGCCAGCAGCGAGGACCAAGAGACCCAGTACTTC. This gives the protein CASSEDQETQYF. The whole variable domain, remainder taken from reference TRBV28 and TRBJ2-5, is DVKVTQSSRYLVKRTGEKVFLECVQDMDHENMFWYRQDPGLGLRLIYFSYDVKMKEKGDIPEGYSVSREKKERFSLILESASTNQTSMYLCASSEDQETQYFGPGTRLLVL.

The chain uses TRBV7-9 and TRBJ2-3, with 7 bases lining up with TRBD2. CDR1 and CDR2 from the germline V gene are SEHNR and FQNEAQ (reference sequence). The J segment lost 5 bases and the V segment lost 1 base, leaving 6 bases of the junction unmatched. This CDR3 has 15 residues. This CDR3 is CASSLVPSGRDTQYF. In DNA form, the CDR3 reads TGTGCCAGCAGCTTAGTACCTAGCGGCAGAGATACGCAGTATTTT.

This clone was observed once. The CDR3, as DNA: TGCGCCAGCAGCTCGCCTCCTGGGACAGGCCCTTCCTACGAGCAGTACTTC. Protein product: CASSSPPGTGPSYEQYF. The genes are TRBV5-1 and TRBJ2-7; TRBD1 matches 8 bases. Unmatched junction bases numbered 12, after V lost 3 bases and J lost 1 base. The CDR3 is made up of 17 amino acids. Germline CDR1 is SGHRS and CDR2 is YFSETQ.

This clone was observed once. The chain carries TRBV7-8 and TRBJ2-7; D may be TRBD2 (5 bases). Germline V gives CDR1 SGHVS, CDR2 FQNEAQ. The CDR3 consists of 13 residues. The germline V and J ends were trimmed by 0 bases and 6 bases, with 9 bases remaining between them. The CDR3 sequence is CASSLAGAPEQYF. CDR3 sequence (DNA): TGTGCCAGCAGCTTAGCGGGAGCGCCCGAGCAGTACTTC.

The chain employs TRBV2 and TRBJ1-5; 8 bases are a match to TRBD1. The CDR3 spans 15 residues. Germline loops: CDR1 SNHLY, CDR2 FYNNEI. The trim removed 1 base at V and 6 bases at J, leaving 5 bases unmatched. The CDR3 DNA is TGTGCCAGCAGTGAAGGACAGGGGTTGAGTCAGCCCCAGCATTTT. Its protein is CASSEGQGLSQPQHF.

V is TRBV6-5 and J is TRBJ2-7; 9 bases align to TRBD2. CDR3 length equals 14 residues. Germline-derived CDR1 and CDR2 are MNHEY and SVGAGI. V gave up 5 bases and J gave up 4 bases; unmatched junction bases: 6. For the CDR3, the DNA is TGTGCCAGCAGTGGGGTAGCGGGAGCATACGAGCAGTACTTC. It encodes CASSGVAGAYEQYF.

Only a few counts were recorded for this clone. The chain has TRBV5-4 and TRBJ1-1; D remains ambiguous. Germline values: CDR1 SGHNT, CDR2 YYREEE (reference sequence). The CDR3 runs to 13 residues. Trimming shortened V by 2 bases and J by 2 bases, and 7 bases separated the two germline ends. In DNA form, the CDR3 reads TGTGCCAGCAGCTTTGGCGGAAACACTGAAGCTTTCTTT. Encoded protein: CASSFGGNTEAFF.

Comment on this clone: A read error may produce the germline difference seen at one junction end. V is TRBV6-6 and J is TRBJ2-7, with 9 bases lining up with TRBD1. CDR3 length: 12 amino acids. Per germline, CDR1 MNHNY and CDR2 SVGAGI (reference sequence). CDR3 sequence: CASSYSPGQGFF. As DNA, the CDR3 is TGTGCCAGCAGTTACTCGCCGGGACAGGGATTCTTC.

The gene calls are TRBV9 and TRBJ1-2; 7 nucleotides match TRBD1. Germline V lookup: CDR1 SGDLS, CDR2 YYNGEE. V shed 0 bases, J shed 7 bases, and the junction held 6 bases outside the gene matches. The CDR3 totals 14 residues. The CDR3 sequence: CASSVDRGYSGYTF. The CDR3 DNA is TGTGCCAGCAGCGTAGACAGGGGTTATTCTGGCTACACCTTC.

The rearrangement links TRBV4-1 to TRBJ2-5, with 7 bases fitting TRBD2. V lost 3 bases, J lost 1 base, and 8 bases stayed unmatched. The CDR3 consists of 16 residues. CDR1 MGHRA and CDR2 YSYEKL come from the germline V gene. The CDR3 sequence is CASSHQGGGPQETQYF. DNA for the CDR3: TGCGCCAGCAGCCATCAGGGCGGGGGACCCCAAGAGACCCAGTACTTC.

This sequence joins TRBV2 and TRBJ2-1, with D unclear. CDR3 length: 13 residues. Germline CDR1 and CDR2: SNHLY and FYNNEI. With 4 bases removed from V and 3 bases from J, the gap between germline ends came to 7 bases. CDR3 nucleotide sequence: TGTGCCAGCAGTGTGTCTGTCTACAATGAGCAGTTCTTC. It codes for CASSVSVYNEQFF.

The rearrangement links TRBV6-1 to TRBJ2-1; no firm D call. Germline CDR1 reads MNHNS; CDR2 reads SASEGT. The V gene lost 2 bases and the J gene lost 8 bases, with 16 bases spanning the gap. The CDR3 runs 15 residues. CDR3 residues: CASSEMRFPQYEQFF. DNA for the CDR3: TGTGCCAGCAGTGAAATGAGGTTTCCGCAATATGAGCAGTTCTTC.

There are a few counts of this clone. The V and J genes are TRBV4-1 and TRBJ1-1; 9 bases agree with TRBD1. After removal of 4 bases from V and 8 bases from J, the junction contained 8 bases not matched to a gene. Germline CDR1 is MGHRA and CDR2 is YSYEKL. The CDR3 has 14 residues. CDR3 nucleotide sequence: TGCGCCAGCAGCCTGAACCGGGACAGGGACGAAGCTTTCTTT. Protein product: CASSLNRDRDEAFF.

V usage is TRBV6-1 and J usage is TRBJ2-7; D unclear. V lost 6 bases and J lost 2, with 8 bases in between. This CDR3 has 12 residues. CDR1 and CDR2 from the germline V gene are MNHNS and SASEGT. CDR3: CASRVLTYEQYF. CDR3 coding DNA: TGTGCCAGCAGAGTCCTAACCTACGAGCAGTACTTC.

This clone was observed once. V usage is TRBV2 and J usage is TRBJ1-2; TRBD1 matches at 10 bases. The CDR3 runs 15 residues. Germline-derived CDR1 and CDR2 are SNHLY and FYNNEI. J was trimmed by 2 bases and V by 1 base; bases with no gene match: 1. The CDR3, as DNA: TGTGCCAGCAGTGAAGGGGGACAGGGGAACTATGGCTACACCTTC. Encoded protein: CASSEGGQGNYGYTF.

The V and J genes are TRBV7-9 and TRBJ1-4; a weak D match, TRBD1 (6 bases). CDR1 and CDR2 from the germline V gene are SEHNR and FQNEAQ (reference sequence). V lost 5 bases, J lost 5 bases, and 18 bases lay in between. The CDR3 is 16 residues long. This CDR3 reads CASSLDGTLYNEKLFF. CDR3 nucleotide sequence: TGTGCCAGCAGCCTGGACGGGACACTTTACAATGAAAAACTGTTTTTT.

The J gene is TRBJ1-4, the V gene TRBV2; 8 bases match TRBD1. Germline values: CDR1 SNHLY, CDR2 FYNNEI. The length of the CDR3 is 17 residues. Germline trimming cut 7 bases from V and 7 bases from J; bases unmatched to any gene: 17. CDR3 sequence reads: CASMLGQGYSVGEKLFF. CDR3 in DNA: TGTGCCAGCATGTTAGGACAGGGTTACTCCGTCGGTGAAAAACTGTTTTTT.

In nucleotides, the CDR3 is TGTGCCAGCAGAGGGGCAGATACGCAGTATTTT. This encodes CASRGADTQYF. The chain uses TRBV11-1 and TRBJ2-3, with D perhaps TRBD1 (5 bases). Trimming removed 6 bases at V and 4 bases at J, with 5 bases between. There are 11 residues in the CDR3. Per the germline V gene, CDR1 is SGHAT and CDR2 is FQDESV (reference sequence). Together with reference TRBV11-1 and TRBJ2-3, the CDR3 gives the full variable domain: EAEVAQSPRYKITEKSQAVAFWCDPISGHATLYWYRQILGQGPELLVQFQDESVVDDSQLPKDRFSAERLKGVDSTLKIQPAELGDSAMYLCASRGADTQYFGPGTRLTVL.

This chain's CDR3 is CSVRASGSIGTGELFF. DNA of the CDR3: TGCAGCGTGCGGGCTAGCGGGAGTATCGGCACCGGGGAGCTGTTTTTT. V usage is TRBV29-1 and J usage is TRBJ2-2; TRBD2 agrees at 10 bases. The J segment lost 4 bases and the V segment lost 6 bases, leaving 11 bases of the junction unmatched. Germline CDR1 reads SQVTM; CDR2 reads ANQGSEA. This CDR3 comprises 16 residues.

This clone occurred a few times. This chain connects TRBV10-1 to TRBJ2-7; TRBD2 agrees at 7 bases. Trimming at V came to 10 bases and at J to 2 bases, leaving 8 bases not matched to a gene. Germline V gene sequence: CDR1 WNHNN, CDR2 SYGVQD (reference sequence). The CDR3 spans 13 residues. The CDR3 sequence is CATSPSGTYEQYF. CDR3 DNA sequence: TGCGCCACCTCGCCTAGCGGTACCTACGAGCAGTACTTC.

Comment on this clone: The sample carries other DNA sequences with the same CDR3. The chain has TRBV25-1 and TRBJ1-2; 9 bases fit TRBD1. Per the germline V gene, CDR1 is MGHDK and CDR2 is SYGVNS. The CDR3 sequence is 12 residues long. V lost 4 bases to trimming and J lost 8 bases; unmatched junction nucleotides: 2. The CDR3 sequence is CASSGTGDGYTF. CDR3 sequence (DNA): TGTGCCAGCAGTGGGACAGGGGACGGCTACACCTTC.

This chain uses TRBV7-9 with TRBJ1-1, with D unclear. Trimming cost V 4 bases and J 1 base, with 7 bases left between them. Germline values: CDR1 SEHNR, CDR2 FQNEAQ (reference sequence). There are 13 residues in the CDR3. The CDR3, as DNA: TGTGCCAGCAGCTATATAGAGAACACTGAAGCTTTCTTT. Residues: CASSYIENTEAFF.

This rearrangement joins TRBV19 to TRBJ1-1, with 9 bases lining up with TRBD1. This CDR3 is 14 amino acids long. CDR1 is LNHDA, CDR2 SQIVND, per germline (reference sequence). Unmatched junction bases numbered 4, after V lost 3 bases and J lost 5 bases. The CDR3 protein is CASSMGQGRTEAFF. In DNA form, the CDR3 reads TGTGCCAGTAGTATGGGACAGGGACGGACTGAAGCTTTCTTT.

The chain carries TRBV4-1 and TRBJ1-1; TRBD1 might be the D (5 bases). The V and J ends lost 2 bases and 0 bases respectively, with 10 bases between them. Looked up from germline, CDR1 is MGHRA and CDR2 is YSYEKL. The CDR3 has 15 amino acids. Written as DNA, the CDR3 is TGCGCCAGCAGCCAATTAACAGGTTTGAACACTGAAGCTTTCTTT. This codes for CASSQLTGLNTEAFF.

The chain couples TRBV2 to TRBJ2-7; D gene uncertain. The CDR3 has 14 amino acids. V gave up 3 bases and J gave up 0 bases, with 9 bases separating them. The germline gives CDR1 SNHLY, CDR2 FYNNEI. CDR3 protein: CASSEPLSSYEQYF. The CDR3 DNA follows: TGTGCCAGCAGTGAGCCCCTCAGCTCCTACGAGCAGTACTTC.